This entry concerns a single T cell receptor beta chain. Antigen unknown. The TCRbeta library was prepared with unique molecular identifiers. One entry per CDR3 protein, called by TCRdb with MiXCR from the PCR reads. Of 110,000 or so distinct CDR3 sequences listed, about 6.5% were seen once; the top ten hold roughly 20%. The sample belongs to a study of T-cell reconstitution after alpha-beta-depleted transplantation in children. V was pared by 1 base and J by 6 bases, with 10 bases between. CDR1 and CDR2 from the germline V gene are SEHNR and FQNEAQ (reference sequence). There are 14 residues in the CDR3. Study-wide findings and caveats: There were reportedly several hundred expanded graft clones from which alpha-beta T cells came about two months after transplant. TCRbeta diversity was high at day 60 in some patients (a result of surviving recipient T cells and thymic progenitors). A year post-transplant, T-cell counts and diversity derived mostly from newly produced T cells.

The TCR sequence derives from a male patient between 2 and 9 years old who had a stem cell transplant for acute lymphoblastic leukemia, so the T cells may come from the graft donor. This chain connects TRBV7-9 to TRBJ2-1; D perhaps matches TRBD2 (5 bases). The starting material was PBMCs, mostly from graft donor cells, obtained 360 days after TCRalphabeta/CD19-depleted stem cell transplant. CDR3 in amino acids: CASSLVTGGNEQFF. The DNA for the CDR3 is TGTGCCAGCAGCTTAGTGACTGGAGGCAATGAGCAGTTCTTC.